This passage covers 21 T cell receptor beta chains from one sample sequenced in a study of cytomegalovirus exposure and HLA in healthy donors. TCRdb keeps only in-frame clones here, not all; method: immunoSEQ multiplex PCR. Of 150,000 to 200,000 clones in the sample, 84% were seen once. Sequenced material: PBMCs. The receptor source for this set is a man aged 25-45 years in good health and CMV-seropositive.

V gene TRBV6-5 combines with J gene TRBJ1-5; 8 nucleotides line up with TRBD1. After removal of 6 bases from V and 6 bases from J, the junction contained 4 bases not matched to a gene. This CDR3 region has 13 residues. Per the germline V gene, CDR1 is MNHEY and CDR2 is SVGAGI. Written as DNA, the CDR3 is TGTGCCAGCAGGTCAGGGGGCGGTCAGCCCCAGCATTTT. This translates into CASRSGGGQPQHF.

The V gene is TRBV9, the J gene TRBJ1-4, with TRBD1 identical over 7 bases. The CDR3 has 15 residues. The germline CDR1 and CDR2 sequences are SGDLS and YYNGEE. V was pared by 4 bases and J by 8 bases, with 11 bases of the junction left unmatched. The CDR3 region is CASSPGGGGREKLFF. The DNA of the CDR3 is TGTGCCAGCAGCCCTGGAGGGGGCGGAAGGGAAAAACTGTTTTTT. Filled out from reference TRBV9 and TRBJ1-4, the complete variable domain reads DSGVTQTPKHLITATGQRVTLRCSPRSGDLSVYWYQQSLDQGLQFLIQYYNGEERAKGNILERFSAQQFPDLHSELNLSSLELGDSALYFCASSPGGGGREKLFFGSGTQLSVL.

CDR3 amino acids: CASSWDRGGEKLFF. CDR3 coding DNA: TGTGCCAGCAGTTGGGACAGGGGAGGAGAAAAACTGTTTTTT. The chain combines TRBV27 with TRBJ1-4, with TRBD1 matching over 10 bases. From germline, CDR1 is MNHEY and CDR2 SMNVEV (reference sequence). V shed 4 bases and J 8 bases; nucleotides not matched to a gene: 4. The CDR3 spans 14 residues. The entire variable domain, with the rest obtained from reference TRBV27 and TRBJ1-4, is as follows: EAQVTQNPRYLITVTGKKLTVTCSQNMNHEYMSWYRQDPGLGLRQIYYSMNVEVTDKGDVPEGYKVSRKEKRNFPLILESPSPNQTSLYFCASSWDRGGEKLFFGSGTQLSVL.

This chain joins TRBV29-1 and TRBJ1-4, with 9 bases aligning to TRBD1. Germline V gene data show CDR1 as SQVTM and CDR2 as ANQGSEA. The CDR3 spans 14 residues. The ends lost 4 bases at V and 4 bases at J; junction bases unmatched: 4. The CDR3 DNA sequence: TGCAGCGTTGCACAGGGGGCCGATAATGAAAAACTGTTTTTT. Translating it yields CSVAQGADNEKLFF.

V usage is TRBV19 and J usage is TRBJ2-1; a possible D gene is TRBD2 (6 bases). Germline V gene sequence: CDR1 LNHDA, CDR2 SQIVND (reference sequence). The CDR3 spans 15 residues. The V end lost 2 bases, the J end lost 0 bases, and 8 bases lay between the germline ends. The DNA of the CDR3 is TGTGCCAGTAGTATATCTAGCGCCTCCTACAATGAGCAGTTCTTC. Its translation is CASSISSASYNEQFF.

The DNA for the CDR3 is TGTGCCAGCAGCTTAACCGGCCAAGCAGGGCGAGAGACCCAGTACTTC. Translated, it gives CASSLTGQAGRETQYF. The chain combines TRBV7-3 with TRBJ2-5; TRBD1 might be the D (5 bases). Germline V gene sequence: CDR1 SGHTA, CDR2 FQGTGA. V lost 0 bases and J 4 bases, leaving 15 bases between the germline ends. This CDR3 region has 16 residues. The variable domain in full, with the rest retrieved from reference TRBV7-3 and TRBJ2-5, is GAGVSQTPSNKVTEKGKYVELRCDPISGHTALYWYRQSLGQGPEFLIYFQGTGAADDSGLPNDRFFAVRPEGSVSTLKIQRTERGDSAVYLCASSLTGQAGRETQYFGPGTRLLVL.

The gene calls are TRBV7-9 and TRBJ1-2; D possibly corresponds to TRBD1 (6 bases). Germline CDR1 is SEHNR and CDR2 is FQNEAQ (reference sequence). Trimming took off 5 bases at V and 5 bases at J, with 21 bases between the two ends. CDR3 length equals 16 residues. The chain's CDR3 is CASSPRSITGYYGYTF. The CDR3 DNA follows: TGTGCCAGCAGCCCTAGGTCTATAACAGGGTATTATGGCTACACCTTC.

This chain uses TRBV30 with TRBJ2-2; 9 bases line up with TRBD2. The CDR3 length is 14 residues. Germline CDR1 GTSNPN, CDR2 SVGIG (reference sequence). With 2 bases clipped from V and 6 bases from J, the junction kept 4 bases outside the gene matches. CDR3 amino acids: CAWSSSGDAGELFF. The CDR3 coding sequence is TGTGCCTGGAGTTCTAGCGGGGATGCCGGGGAGCTGTTTTTT. Using reference TRBV30 and TRBJ2-2 for the parts outside the CDR3, the full variable domain is SQTIHQWPATLVQPVGSPLSLECTVEGTSNPNLYWYRQAAGRGLQLLFYSVGIGQISSEVPQNLSASRPQDRQFILSSKKLLLSDSGFYLCAWSSSGDAGELFFGEGSRLTVL.

The V gene is TRBV7-6, the J gene TRBJ2-3; unclear D gene. Germline V gene sequence: CDR1 SGHVS, CDR2 FNYEAQ. Trimming removed 4 bases from V and 8 bases from J, with 10 bases in between. The CDR3 totals 12 residues. The chain's CDR3 is CASSYNGGTQYF. In DNA, the CDR3 is TGTGCCAGCAGCTATAACGGCGGTACGCAGTATTTT.

The V call is TRBV18, the J call TRBJ1-3; tentatively, D is TRBD1 (6 bases). CDR1 is KGHSH and CDR2 is LQKENI in the germline V gene. V lost 3 bases to trimming and J lost 0 bases, with 9 bases between them. CDR3 length: 15 residues. The CDR3 DNA is TGTGCCAGCTCACCCTTGGACAGCTCTGGAAACACCATATATTTT. Its protein product is CASSPLDSSGNTIYF. Based on the CDR3 plus reference TRBV18 and TRBJ1-3, the full variable domain is NAGVMQNPRHLVRRRGQEARLRCSPMKGHSHVYWYRQLPEEGLKFMVYLQKENIIDESGMPKERFSAEFPKEGPSILRIQQVVRGDSAAYFCASSPLDSSGNTIYFGEGSWLTVV.

The CDR3 reads CSCLRSGNTIYF. The CDR3, as DNA: TGCAGCTGCTTGAGATCTGGAAACACCATATATTTT. This chain connects TRBV29-1 to TRBJ1-3; D not certain. Trimming removed 8 bases from V and 1 base from J, with 9 bases in between. The CDR3 length is 12 residues. Germline assignment: CDR1 SQVTM and CDR2 ANQGSEA.

This sequence joins TRBV6-5 and TRBJ1-1, with 8 bases aligning to TRBD1. V was pared by 4 bases and J by 6 bases, with 7 bases of the junction left unmatched. CDR1 MNHEY and CDR2 SVGAGI come from the germline V gene. The CDR3 sequence is 14 residues long. This CDR3 is CASSSGTGGAEAFF. The CDR3 DNA follows: TGTGCCAGCAGTTCCGGGACAGGAGGTGCTGAAGCTTTCTTT.

This clone was detected only a few times. V is TRBV18 and J is TRBJ1-1; D ambiguous. Germline CDR1 KGHSH, CDR2 LQKENI. V lost 3 bases, J lost 1 base, and 3 bases lay in between. The CDR3 runs 12 residues. In DNA, the CDR3 is TGTGCCAGCTCACCCTCGAACACTGAAGCTTTCTTT. This encodes CASSPSNTEAFF.

Only a few counts were recorded for this clone. This sequence joins TRBV19 and TRBJ2-1; the match to TRBD1 covers 10 bases. The germline CDR1 and CDR2 sequences are LNHDA and SQIVND (reference sequence). The CDR3 extends over 16 amino acids. V shed 4 bases, J shed 8 bases, and the junction held 11 bases outside the gene matches. CDR3 bases: TGTGCCAGTAGTAAGATGGGGGGACAGGGGACCGATGAGCAGTTCTTC. Translation gives CASSKMGGQGTDEQFF.

This chain joins TRBV6-5 and TRBJ1-2; the D gene is possibly TRBD1 (5 bases). The length of the CDR3 is 14 residues. V was cut by 0 bases and J by 5 bases, with 10 bases left in between. The germline gives CDR1 MNHEY, CDR2 SVGAGI. The CDR3 region is CASSYSGGLYGYTF. The DNA of the CDR3 is TGTGCCAGCAGTTACTCGGGGGGACTTTATGGCTACACCTTC.

The chain recombines TRBV25-1 with TRBJ1-1, with 9 positions matching TRBD1. Germline trimming cut 2 bases from V and 9 bases from J; bases unmatched to any gene: 4. This CDR3 is built from 13 residues. Germline CDR1 and CDR2: MGHDK and SYGVNS. CDR3 protein: CASSEVGQGKAFF. CDR3 DNA: TGTGCCAGCAGTGAAGTGGGACAGGGAAAAGCTTTCTTT.

V gene TRBV29-1 combines with J gene TRBJ2-7; the match to TRBD2 covers 11 bases. CDR3 length equals 13 residues. The germline gives CDR1 SQVTM, CDR2 ANQGSEA. J was trimmed by 6 bases and V by 7 bases; bases with no gene match: 8. The CDR3 sequence: CSARSGRGSEQYF. CDR3 nucleotide sequence: TGCAGCGCCCGTAGCGGGAGGGGCTCCGAGCAGTACTTC.

The V and J genes are TRBV5-4 and TRBJ2-5, with TRBD2 identical over 9 bases. CDR1 and CDR2 (germline): SGHNT, YYREEE (reference sequence). After removal of 2 bases from V and 2 bases from J, the junction contained 7 bases not matched to a gene. The length of the CDR3 is 16 residues. CDR3 region: CASSFPASGEQETQYF. The CDR3 region has the DNA TGTGCCAGCAGCTTTCCGGCTAGCGGGGAGCAAGAGACCCAGTACTTC.

The chain combines TRBV18 with TRBJ1-1; TRBD1 agrees at 8 bases. Germline V gene sequence: CDR1 KGHSH, CDR2 LQKENI. V shed 5 bases, J shed 3 bases, and the junction held 8 bases outside the gene matches. CDR3 length: 15 residues. DNA for the CDR3: TGTGCCAGCTCAACGTACCAGACAGGGGACACTGAAGCTTTCTTT. Encoded protein: CASSTYQTGDTEAFF.

The chain links TRBV28 to TRBJ2-7; possibly TRBD2 for D (7 bases). The CDR3 runs to 17 residues. V lost 4 bases and J lost 0, with 19 bases in between. Germline CDR1 and CDR2: MDHEN and SYDVKM. The CDR3 bases are TGTGCCAGCAGTTCCTTGGGGGAGGGGGTTTCCTCCTACGAGCAGTACTTC. Its protein is CASSSLGEGVSSYEQYF.

This sequence joins TRBV12-5 and TRBJ2-3; no clear D. V was pared by 3 bases and J by 3 bases, with 10 bases between. This CDR3 comprises 14 residues. Per germline, CDR1 LGHNT and CDR2 FRNRAP. The DNA for the CDR3 is TGTGCTAGTGGTTTAGCTACTGCGACAGATACGCAGTATTTT. It codes for CASGLATATDTQYF.